These T cell receptor beta chains were read from a single sample in a study of shared clonotypes between healthy human individuals. Clones were sequenced by immunoSEQ multiplex PCR, and TCRdb holds only the in-frame ones, with some missing. The sample includes 2 million to 2.5 million clones, approximately 94% of them seen just once. The sequenced material came from naive CD4+ T cells sorted from blood. The receptors derive from a man between 18 and 35 years old in good health. Both conserved end residues are trimmed from each CDR3.

>TRBV15
ATSRDRAGYEQY
>TRBV10-2
ASSELAVEVAF
>TRBV11-3
ASSLGLAGGSGELF
>TRBV10-3
AISEVPNGYEQY
>TRBV6-1
ASRDRGVSYGYT
>TRBV5-1
ASSLPGVPEFTDTQY
>TRBV29-1
SDRHGPETQY
>TRBV19
ASSNVLAVQETQY
>TRBV4-1
ASSRSRDSGTEAF
>TRBV18
ASSRAEADTQY
>TRBV27
ASSLLGRQEVGYT
>TRBV2
ASSEARGLLNYGYT
>TRBV10-1
ASSESGPRETQY
>TRBV4-3
ASSQDSRETRNEQF
>TRBV19
ASSPGLAEGASYEQY
>TRBV25-1
ASSERGPTNEKLF
>TRBV7-3
ASSPPDRLNTEAF
>TRBV5-6
ASSLGLAGFTGELF
>TRBV7-6
ASSSGQVSYGYT
>TRBV18
ASSPQSGGWYEQY
>TRBV5-6
ASSLQGESQPQH
>TRBV6-5
ASRELGLGYT
>TRBV5-1
ASSSQINRDEQY
>TRBV9
ASSDSGSIYEQF
>TRBV28
ASSRPRGAGQPQH
>TRBV7-9
ASSLGGFWDSRDYGYT
>TRBV19
ASSSQPNTEAF
>TRBV2
ASTLSGRADEQY
>TRBV5-5
ASSLQHINYGYT
>TRBV5-4
ASSLQGDSPLH
>TRBV30
AWGRQGNEKLF